This T cell receptor (beta chain) was documented in a study of blood T cells in healthy people across ages (dated by TCRdb to the mid-2010s). A note on the overall study: In model experiments, template switching captured about one uniquely barcoded TCR beta cDNA molecule for every two T cells. The study measured age-related changes in TCR beta repertoire diversity using deep sequencing normalized with unique cDNA molecular identifiers. Donors were grouped into four age groups: young (average approximately 15 years), middle-aged (approximately 41), aged (about 59) and long-lived (just over 80). To avoid experimental bias, donors of different ages were spread randomly across the sequencing lanes. Using the same blood draw, the study looked at two additional independent replicas of 1 million unique cDNA reads for two donors, one aged 18 to 30 and the other aged 80 or older.

CDR1 and CDR2 are read off the germline V gene as SGHTA and FQGNSA. The CDR3 contains 15 residues, cysteine and phenylalanine counted. The CDR3 DNA has 45 bases and is translated from base 1. The donors were 40 or so Caucasian individuals from Russia, aged roughly 6 to 100 years, who were systemically healthy. Each donor gave ten milliliters of peripheral blood, drawn into EDTA-treated Vacutainer tubes. Ficoll-Paque density-gradient centrifugation was used to isolate PBMCs, with at least 7 million per sample. Total RNA was extracted from PBMCs with Trizol reagent, with at least 5.5 micrograms obtained per sample. The percentages of naive CD45RAhigh/CD27high T cells were determined by flow cytometry on a PBMC aliquot from every donor. The library relied on 5' RACE. A second PCR of roughly 7 to 11 cycles was performed with a sample-barcoded 5' primer and a J-beta primer mix. A template-switch 5' adaptor carrying 12 random nucleotides introduced a unique molecular identifier onto each TCR beta cDNA molecule. At least 3 million CDR3-containing paired-end reads were obtained from each sample. The Mint cDNA synthesis kit, primed by a TRBC-specific oligonucleotide, was used to synthesize first-strand cDNA from all RNA. After uracil-DNA glycosylase treatment, a first 18-cycle PCR used universal primers M1SS and BC2_uni_R on all cDNA. In the source study's methods: Normalization of each sample was performed by random selection of 1 million high-quality reads, each carrying a distinct molecular identifier. Reads sharing molecular identifiers were discarded rather than binned into consensus sequences. MiTCR, run with a Q25 quality threshold and the strictest error-elimination algorithm, handled CDR3 identification, clonotype clustering and error correction. A nonparametric unseen species model using Euler transformation provided a lower-bound estimate of total TCR beta diversity. TCRdb reprocessing: public reads trimmed at Q25 with fastp, clones called with MiXCR, in-frame beta chains kept. Each entry merges the rows of one CDR3 protein and shows their most common DNA and genes. TCRdb, rather than the study authors, made the V and J calls. For this sample there are some 1.8 million distinct CDR3 sequences; approximately 39% appear just once. Under 30% of the sample belongs to the ten largest clones.

Notes on this clonotype: Its antigen target is currently unknown. One junction end does not reproduce the germline sequence, and a read error may be involved.

The paper's findings and limits, for the study overall: Bulk unsorted PBMC profiling prevented conclusive comparison of naive and antigen-experienced compartments. Total diversity estimates from one million sequenced T cells were considered lower bounds and underestimates. Observed TCR beta diversity correlated strongly with the percentage of naive T cells measured by flow cytometry. Observed TCR beta diversity per million T cells fell roughly linearly with age, and a significant reduction was already apparent by age about 36. Donor CMV infection status was unknown, potentially confounding age-related changes in expanded clonotypes. Compared with the aged group, the long-lived group had more naive CD4+ T cells, fewer expanded clones and increased TCR diversity, a pattern suggesting age selection.

Sequencing was done on a sample of blood. The receptor's source is a human donor in good health. This chain is built from TRBV7-2 and TRBJ2-1; tentative D gene TRBD2, with 6 bases matching. The nucleotide sequence reads as follows: TGTGCCAACAGCTCGGGCGGGATCCCGGACAATGAGCAGTTCTTC. It encodes CANSSGGIPDNEQFF.